These T cell receptor beta chains were read from a single sample in a study of beta chain features in type 1 diabetes. Profiling relied on immunoSEQ multiplex PCR, and the TCRdb table lists in-frame clones only, not all of them. The sample includes roughly 450,000 clones, around 14% of them seen just once. Source material: naive CD4+ T cells from blood. The receptors shown here come from a man younger than 40 in good health. Each CDR3 is given with its conserved first and last residue. The order of the fields is clone size, D gene, V gene, J gene, CDR3 protein, CDR3 DNA. D genes are given only for firm matches. Part of the rows lack a size; the others show once, few, many or a class for expanded clones.

-	-	TRBV7-2	TRBJ1-1	CASSLESGRPEAFF	TGTGCCAGCAGCTTAGAATCCGGCCGGCCTGAAGCTTTCTTT
-	-	TRBV7-2	TRBJ2-1	CASSFRRGDYNEQFF	TGTGCCAGCAGCTTCCGGCGGGGTGACTACAATGAGCAGTTCTTC
few	-	TRBV12-5	TRBJ2-3	CASLPRDPTSTDTQYF	TGTGCTAGCCTACCGCGGGATCCCACTAGCACAGATACGCAGTATTTT
-	-	TRBV7-9	TRBJ2-3	CASSAPGPSTDTQYF	TGTGCCAGCAGCGCACCGGGACCAAGCACAGATACGCAGTATTTT
few	TRBD2	TRBV5-4	TRBJ2-5	CASSGGTSGSQETQYF	TGTGCCAGCAGCGGAGGGACTAGCGGGAGTCAAGAGACCCAGTACTTC
-	TRBD2	TRBV7-2	TRBJ2-5	CASSSRLAGEETQYF	TGTGCCAGCAGCTCGAGACTAGCGGGAGAAGAGACCCAGTACTTC
-	-	TRBV9	TRBJ1-1	CASSASMRNVWNTEAFF	TGTGCCAGCAGCGCGTCAATGAGAAATGTCTGGAACACTGAAGCTTTCTTT
few	-	TRBV7-2	TRBJ1-3	CASSPQSGTGNTIYF	TGTGCCAGCAGCCCGCAATCTGGAACTGGAAACACCATATATTTT
few	-	TRBV25-1	TRBJ1-6	CASSEYRRGRHVGPLHF	TGTGCCAGCAGTGAATATCGCAGAGGGCGCCACGTCGGGCCCCTCCACTTT
few	-	TRBV7-2	TRBJ1-2	CASSVAGAARGYTF	TGTGCCAGCAGCGTAGCCGGGGCCGCTCGAGGCTACACCTTC
-	TRBD2	TRBV10-3	TRBJ2-3	CAISERGLAGSSDTQYF	TGTGCCATCAGTGAAAGGGGACTAGCGGGATCCTCAGATACGCAGTATTTT
many	-	TRBV29-1	TRBJ2-1	CSAGTLANEQFF	TGCAGCGCCGGGACTTTAGCAAATGAGCAGTTCTTC
few	-	TRBV9	TRBJ2-3	CASSAYRSSSTDTQYF	TGTGCCAGCAGCGCATATAGATCCTCGAGCACAGATACGCAGTATTTT
few	TRBD1	TRBV7-9	TRBJ1-1	CASRGRTGAEAFF	TGTGCCAGCAGGGGAAGGACAGGGGCTGAAGCTTTCTTT
few	-	TRBV9	TRBJ1-2	CASSEGRAPVNYGYTF	TGTGCCAGCAGCGAGGGACGGGCGCCGGTTAACTATGGCTACACCTTC
-	TRBD2	TRBV14	TRBJ2-5	CASSPRTSGGPSQYF	TGTGCCAGCAGCCCCCGAACTAGCGGGGGTCCATCCCAGTACTTC
-	-	TRBV18	TRBJ2-3	CASSPLQIAHDRDTQYF	TGTGCCAGCTCACCACTACAGATAGCCCATGACAGGGATACGCAGTATTTT
few	TRBD1	TRBV19	TRBJ1-2	CASTTGGSGYTF	TGTGCCAGTACCACAGGGGGAAGTGGCTACACCTTC
few	-	TRBV7-9	TRBJ1-1	CATPMDAGAFF	TGTGCCACCCCGATGGACGCGGGAGCTTTCTTT
few	TRBD2	TRBV7-2	TRBJ2-5	CASSPLAQTSGGTQYF	TGTGCCAGCAGCCCCCTGGCGCAAACTAGCGGGGGAACCCAGTACTTC
few	-	TRBV15	TRBJ2-2	CATIPGSGTGELFF	TGTGCCACCATCCCGGGCTCGGGCACCGGGGAGCTGTTTTTT
-	-	TRBV6-5	TRBJ2-5	CASSPARTQYF	TGTGCCAGCAGTCCCGCGAGAACCCAGTACTTC
-	-	TRBV4-1	TRBJ1-2	CASSQAPQVRGYTF	TGCGCCAGCAGCCAAGCCCCACAGGTCAGAGGCTACACCTTC
-	TRBD2	TRBV9	TRBJ2-3	CASSVAPSGGATDTQYF	TGTGCCAGCAGCGTCGCCCCGAGCGGGGGGGCTACAGATACGCAGTATTTT
-	TRBD2	TRBV11-2	TRBJ2-3	CASSRGITDTQYF	TGTGCCAGTTCGCGGGGGATCACAGATACGCAGTATTTT
few	-	TRBV30	TRBJ1-1	CAWRTVVSTEAFF	TGTGCCTGGAGGACAGTCGTAAGCACTGAAGCTTTCTTT
-	TRBD1	TRBV19	TRBJ2-5	CASSMGQPGETQYF	TGTGCCAGTAGTATGGGACAGCCTGGGGAGACCCAGTACTTC
many	-	TRBV7-9	TRBJ2-2	CASSWGQNTGELFF	TGTGCCAGCAGCTGGGGACAGAACACCGGGGAGCTGTTTTTT
few	-	TRBV29-1	TRBJ2-1	CSVLRRRYNEQFF	TGCAGCGTCCTTAGACGGCGTTACAATGAGCAGTTCTTC
-	TRBD1	TRBV9	TRBJ1-3	CASSAGGRNLGNTIYF	TGTGCCAGCAGCGCAGGGGGACGCAACCTTGGAAACACCATATATTTT
-	-	TRBV18	TRBJ2-1	CASSPPISSIEQFF	TGTGCCAGCTCACCACCGATTAGTTCGATAGAGCAGTTCTTC
few	-	TRBV7-8	TRBJ2-5	CASSLGRTRETQYF	TGTGCCAGCAGCCTAGGACGGACTCGAGAGACCCAGTACTTC
few	-	TRBV7-2	TRBJ2-4	CASSSDGKNIQYF	TGTGCCAGCAGCTCGGACGGGAAAAACATTCAGTACTTC
-	-	TRBV27	TRBJ2-1	CASSPARLVVIAYNEQFF	TGTGCCAGCAGTCCAGCGCGACTAGTGGTGATTGCCTACAATGAGCAGTTCTTC
-	TRBD2	TRBV7-9	TRBJ2-2	CASSLALAGNTGELFF	TGTGCCAGCAGCTTAGCACTAGCGGGGAACACCGGGGAGCTGTTTTTT
-	TRBD1	TRBV29-1	TRBJ2-2	CSALTGRNTGELFF	TGCAGCGCCCTGACAGGGCGGAACACCGGGGAGCTGTTTTTT
few	-	TRBV5-1	TRBJ2-2	CASSSHGPGELFF	TGCGCCAGCAGCTCCCATGGACCCGGGGAGCTGTTTTTT
few	TRBD1	TRBV15	TRBJ1-3	CATSRDPGQEGNTIYF	TGTGCCACCAGCAGAGATCCAGGACAGGAGGGAAACACCATATATTTT
few	TRBD1	TRBV9	TRBJ1-3	CASSGTGVEGNTIYF	TGTGCCAGCAGCGGAACAGGGGTGGAAGGAAACACCATATATTTT
-	TRBD2	TRBV18	TRBJ2-2	CASSPREAGWLTGELFF	TGTGCCAGCTCACCGCGTGAAGCGGGGTGGCTTACCGGGGAGCTGTTTTTT
-	-	TRBV15	TRBJ2-1	CATSRDLAGAQNEQFF	TGTGCCACCAGCAGAGATCTTGCGGGGGCCCAAAATGAGCAGTTCTTC
few	TRBD1	TRBV4-2	TRBJ1-2	CASSTRDRGRDKEANYGYTF	TGTGCCAGCAGCACACGGGACAGGGGGCGCGATAAGGAGGCTAACTATGGCTACACCTTC